The 32 T cell receptor beta chains listed next were all sequenced from one sample in a study of blood T cell repertoires in COVID-19. Sequenced by immunoSEQ multiplex PCR; TCRdb stores in-frame clones only, minus some. The sample carries approximately 300,000 clones, about 82% recorded once. Material for sequencing was peripheral blood. The receptors shown here come from a woman in her forties or fifties with active or convalescent COVID-19.

The chain employs TRBV6-5 and TRBJ1-4; D is perhaps TRBD1 (5 bases). The V and J ends lost 3 bases and 8 bases respectively, with 13 bases between them. Germline V gene data show CDR1 as MNHEY and CDR2 as SVGAGI. This CDR3 comprises 14 residues. The CDR3 is CASSYGQGREKLFF. As DNA, the CDR3 is TGTGCCAGCAGTTATGGGCAGGGTCGGGAAAAACTGTTTTTT.

Comment on this clone: At the DNA level, this CDR3 is encoded by other sequences in the same sample as well. This sequence joins TRBV28 and TRBJ2-7; 7 nucleotides match TRBD1. CDR3 size: 13 residues. Trimming at V came to 6 bases and at J to 3 bases, leaving 5 bases not matched to a gene. Germline lookup yields CDR1 MDHEN and CDR2 SYDVKM. CDR3 sequence reads: CASSPGQSYEQYF. CDR3 sequence (DNA): TGTGCCAGCAGCCCGGGACAGAGCTACGAGCAGTACTTC.

The CDR3 sequence is CASSFYSMNTEAFF. Here the CDR3 DNA reads TGTGCCAGCAGTTTCTACAGCATGAACACTGAAGCTTTCTTT. This chain connects TRBV27 to TRBJ1-1; D is uncertain. Germline CDR1 MNHEY, CDR2 SMNVEV (reference sequence). The CDR3 is 14 residues long. Between the trimmed V and J ends, which lost 3 bases and 0 bases, there was a span of 8 bases.

The chain couples TRBV19 to TRBJ1-1, with D possibly matching TRBD1 (5 bases). Trimming shortened V by 0 bases and J by 5 bases, and 7 bases separated the two germline ends. The CDR3 totals 13 residues. Per germline, CDR1 LNHDA and CDR2 SQIVND (reference sequence). CDR3 DNA: TGTGCCAGTAGTATAGAACGGGGGACTGAAGCTTTCTTT. Protein product: CASSIERGTEAFF.

For this clone: Different DNA sequences within this sample yield the same CDR3. The V and J genes are TRBV12-3 or TRBV12-4 and TRBJ2-2; no definite D call. The CDR3 is 12 amino acids. Deletions cut 2 bases from V and 6 bases from J, with 4 bases between. Written as DNA, the CDR3 is TGTGCCAGCAGTTTACTCTCCGGGGAGCTGTTTTTT. Translating gives CASSLLSGELFF.

This clone showed up many times. In the same sample, other DNA sequences code for this CDR3. The V and J genes are TRBV29-1 and TRBJ1-3; D ambiguous. Germline assignment: CDR1 SQVTM and CDR2 ANQGSEA. Trimming stripped 0 bases from V and 2 bases from J, with 5 bases between. The CDR3 covers 13 residues. CDR3 sequence: CSVEEQAGNTIYF. CDR3 coding DNA: TGCAGCGTTGAAGAACAAGCTGGAAACACCATATATTTT.

The chain joins TRBV28 to TRBJ1-6, with 11 bases identical to TRBD1. V was clipped by 1 base and J by 11 bases; unmatched bases: 13. The CDR3 totals 18 residues. Germline lookup yields CDR1 MDHEN and CDR2 SYDVKM. The CDR3 is CASSLFPYRDRGEAPLHF. The CDR3, as DNA: TGTGCCAGCAGTTTATTTCCATACCGGGACAGGGGGGAAGCACCCCTCCACTTT.

There are a few counts of this clone. The V and J genes are TRBV7-9 and TRBJ1-2; 8 bases match TRBD1. J was trimmed by 4 bases and V by 5 bases; bases with no gene match: 9. The CDR3 runs to 15 residues. Germline V gives CDR1 SEHNR, CDR2 FQNEAQ (reference sequence). The CDR3 spells CASSPRQGPGYGYTF. DNA of the CDR3: TGTGCCAGCAGCCCGAGACAGGGGCCGGGCTATGGCTACACCTTC.

The chain carries TRBV2 and TRBJ1-1; possibly TRBD1 for D (6 bases). Germline V gene sequence: CDR1 SNHLY, CDR2 FYNNEI. The V end lost 4 bases, the J end lost 0 bases, and 6 bases lay between the germline ends. This CDR3 has 13 amino acids. The CDR3 sequence is CASSGQVNTEAFF. The CDR3 nucleotides are TGTGCCAGCAGTGGACAGGTGAACACTGAAGCTTTCTTT. Together with reference TRBV2 and TRBJ1-1, the CDR3 gives the full variable domain: EPEVTQTPSHQVTQMGQEVILRCVPISNHLYFYWYRQILGQKVEFLVSFYNNEISEKSEIFDDQFSVERPDGSNFTLKIRSTKLEDSAMYFCASSGQVNTEAFFGQGTRLTVV.

V usage is TRBV9 and J usage is TRBJ1-1; D is ambiguous. CDR1 and CDR2 from the germline V gene are SGDLS and YYNGEE. V was shortened by 4 bases and J by 1 base, with 8 bases between the two germline ends. The CDR3 extends over 13 amino acids. This CDR3 is CASSRGPNTEAFF. CDR3 nucleotide sequence: TGTGCCAGCAGCAGAGGGCCGAACACTGAAGCTTTCTTT.

V is TRBV19 and J is TRBJ2-3, with 10 nucleotides matching TRBD2. From germline, CDR1 is LNHDA and CDR2 SQIVND (reference sequence). Germline trimming cut 2 bases from V and 0 bases from J; bases unmatched to any gene: 11. The CDR3 is 19 amino acids. Written as DNA, the CDR3 is TGTGCCAGTAGTATAAATGTAGCTAGCGGGAGTATAAGCACAGATACGCAGTATTTT. Translated, it gives CASSINVASGSISTDTQYF.

The CDR3 is CASSIDQGVWNQPQHF. The CDR3 DNA is TGTGCCAGTAGTATAGATCAGGGCGTTTGGAATCAGCCCCAGCATTTT. The V gene is TRBV19, the J gene TRBJ1-5; TRBD1 is a possible D gene (5 bases). V was shortened by 0 bases and J by 4 bases, with 13 bases between the two germline ends. The CDR3 covers 16 residues. From germline, CDR1 is LNHDA and CDR2 SQIVND (reference sequence).

The rearrangement links TRBV14 to TRBJ1-1, with D possibly being TRBD1 (5 bases). The V end lost 3 bases, the J end lost 1 base, and 15 bases lay between the germline ends. CDR1 SGHDN and CDR2 FVKESK come from the germline V gene. The CDR3 extends over 16 amino acids. Here the CDR3 reads CASSHRTGRGNTEAFF. For the CDR3, the DNA is TGTGCCAGCAGCCACAGGACTGGGAGGGGGAACACTGAAGCTTTCTTT.

The genes are TRBV6-5 and TRBJ1-2; 10 nucleotides match TRBD1. The CDR3 extends over 14 amino acids. The germline CDR1 and CDR2 sequences are MNHEY and SVGAGI. The V and J ends lost 5 bases and 3 bases, in that order; junction bases with no gene match: 3. For the CDR3, the DNA is TGTGCCAGCAGTCGAGGGACAGGGGACTATGGCTACACCTTC. It encodes CASSRGTGDYGYTF.

The CDR3 reads CATRDGSGTSGRYDEQFF. The CDR3 DNA sequence: TGTGCCACCAGGGACGGATCCGGGACTAGCGGGAGGTATGACGAGCAGTTCTTC. The genes are TRBV24-1 and TRBJ2-1, with 15 bases lining up with TRBD2. Germline V gene data show CDR1 as KGHDR and CDR2 as SFDVKD. This CDR3 comprises 18 residues. The V gene end was trimmed by 7 bases and the J gene end by 10 bases; junction bases not matched to a gene: 16.

The CDR3 sequence: CASSLGGLTGELFF. Here the CDR3 DNA reads TGTGCCAGCAGTTTAGGAGGACTAACCGGGGAGCTGTTTTTT. The rearrangement links TRBV27 to TRBJ2-2, with a tentative D call TRBD2 (6 bases). The V end was cut by 2 bases, the J end by 5 bases, with 9 bases between. Per germline, CDR1 MNHEY and CDR2 SMNVEV (reference sequence). This CDR3 comprises 14 residues.

The chain combines TRBV7-8 with TRBJ1-4, with D perhaps TRBD1 (5 bases). The CDR3 runs 14 residues. The ends were cut back, 5 bases at V and 8 bases at J, with 15 bases in the middle. CDR1 is SGHVS, CDR2 FQNEAQ, per germline. The CDR3 loop reads CASSPREGKEKLFF. The CDR3 DNA reads TGTGCCAGCAGCCCACGGGAGGGGAAGGAAAAACTGTTTTTT. The full variable domain, in which reference TRBV7-8 and TRBJ1-4 provide the parts outside the CDR3, is GAGVSQSPRYKVAKRGQDVALRCDPISGHVSLFWYQQALGQGPEFLTYFQNEAQLDKSGLPSDRFFAERPEGSVSTLKIQRTQQEDSAVYLCASSPREGKEKLFFGSGTQLSVL.

This chain joins TRBV19 and TRBJ1-5, with D uncertain. Germline V gives CDR1 LNHDA, CDR2 SQIVND (reference sequence). The CDR3 is 16 amino acids. The ends were cut back, 0 bases at V and 2 bases at J, with 11 bases in the middle. The CDR3 is CASSIDHSGGNQPQHF. The CDR3 bases are TGTGCCAGTAGTATAGACCATTCAGGCGGCAATCAGCCCCAGCATTTT.

This clone was recorded a few times. This chain joins TRBV5-1 and TRBJ2-7; possibly TRBD2 for D (6 bases). The CDR3 length is 16 residues. Germline loops: CDR1 SGHRS, CDR2 YFSETQ. V shed 4 bases and J shed 6 bases, with 23 bases lying between them. In nucleotides, the CDR3 is TGCGCCAGCAGCACCAATCCAGCGGGCTCGACGGGCGAGCAGTACTTC. Translation: CASSTNPAGSTGEQYF.

In this sample, this clone turned up a few times. The CDR3 DNA follows: TGTGCTAGTGGCCCTCCTCCCCCGGTGGACTATGGCTACACCTTC. Translation: CASGPPPPVDYGYTF. This chain links TRBV12-5 with TRBJ1-2, with unresolved D. Germline V lookup: CDR1 LGHNT, CDR2 FRNRAP. The CDR3 loop spans 15 amino acids. V shed 6 bases and J shed 3 bases, with 17 bases lying between them.

The rearrangement uses TRBV7-9 and TRBJ2-1; 14 positions match TRBD2. After removal of 3 bases from V and 13 bases from J, the junction contained 5 bases not matched to a gene. This CDR3 has 14 residues. Germline values: CDR1 SEHNR, CDR2 FQNEAQ (reference sequence). The CDR3 DNA follows: TGTGCCAGCAGCTTCGCGGGACTAGCGGGAGAACAGTTCTTC. Translated: CASSFAGLAGEQFF. Filled out from reference TRBV7-9 and TRBJ2-1, the complete variable domain reads DTGVSQNPRHKITKRGQNVTFRCDPISEHNRLYWYRQTLGQGPEFLTYFQNEAQLEKSRLLSDRFSAERPKGSFSTLEIQRTEQGDSAMYLCASSFAGLAGEQFFGPGTRLTVL.

This rearrangement joins TRBV5-4 to TRBJ2-1; 11 nucleotides match TRBD2. The CDR3 has 14 amino acids. V shed 4 bases, J shed 13 bases, and the junction held 10 bases outside the gene matches. Looked up from germline, CDR1 is SGHNT and CDR2 is YYREEE (reference sequence). The CDR3 here is CASSNKTSGGLQFF. The DNA for the CDR3 is TGTGCCAGCAGCAATAAAACTAGCGGGGGACTTCAGTTCTTC.

The chain combines TRBV15 with TRBJ2-7; TRBD1 is a possible D gene (5 bases). Germline assignment: CDR1 LNHNV and CDR2 YYDKDF (reference sequence). This CDR3 spans 15 amino acids. V was pared by 0 bases and J by 3 bases, with 12 bases between. The CDR3 bases are TGTGCCACCAGCAGAGATCCAGGACAACTCTACGAGCAGTACTTC. Translated: CATSRDPGQLYEQYF.

J is TRBJ1-5 and V is TRBV5-8; unclear D gene. The CDR3 totals 15 residues. Germline CDR1 SGHTS, CDR2 YDEGEE. The germline V and J ends were trimmed by 0 bases and 0 bases, with 7 bases remaining between them. CDR3 sequence reads: CASSLVPYSNQPQHF. In nucleotides, the CDR3 is TGTGCCAGCAGCTTGGTCCCGTATAGCAATCAGCCCCAGCATTTT.

This clone was detected only a few times. The V and J genes are TRBV14 and TRBJ1-2; maybe TRBD1 (6 bases). Trimming cost V 4 bases and J 2 bases, with 8 bases left between them. This CDR3 contains 13 residues. Germline-derived CDR1 and CDR2 are SGHDN and FVKESK. The CDR3 reads CASSPGQNYGYTF. CDR3 in DNA: TGTGCCAGCAGCCCGGGACAAAACTATGGCTACACCTTC.

The J gene is TRBJ2-2, the V gene TRBV5-1; 7 bases map to TRBD2. The CDR3 sequence is 16 residues long. CDR1 is SGHRS, CDR2 YFSETQ, per germline. Germline trimming cut 3 bases from V and 2 bases from J; bases unmatched to any gene: 7. CDR3 sequence: CASSSESGTNTGELFF. Here the CDR3 DNA reads TGCGCCAGCAGCTCCGAAAGCGGGACCAACACCGGGGAGCTGTTTTTT.

The chain employs TRBV30 and TRBJ1-2, with a weak D call TRBD1 (5 bases). V was clipped by 1 base and J by 4 bases, with 16 bases between them. The CDR3 sequence is 15 residues long. CDR1 is GTSNPN, CDR2 SVGIG, per germline (reference sequence). The chain's CDR3 is CAWSGGGGLSYGYTF. CDR3 sequence (DNA): TGTGCCTGGAGTGGCGGGGGAGGCCTGAGCTATGGCTACACCTTC.

This rearrangement joins TRBV14 to TRBJ1-2; D is possibly TRBD1 (6 bases). This CDR3 is built from 15 residues. Germline assignment: CDR1 SGHDN and CDR2 FVKESK. Trimming took off 0 bases at V and 7 bases at J, with 15 bases between the two ends. Here the CDR3 DNA reads TGTGCCAGCAGCCAAGAATACGGGGGGCTCGGTGGCTACACCTTC. This encodes CASSQEYGGLGGYTF. Combining the CDR3 with reference TRBV14 and TRBJ1-2 gives the whole variable domain EAGVTQFPSHSVIEKGQTVTLRCDPISGHDNLYWYRRVMGKEIKFLLHFVKESKQDESGMPNNRFLAERTGGTYSTLKVQPAELEDSGVYFCASSQEYGGLGGYTFGSGTRLTVV.

V gene TRBV27 combines with J gene TRBJ1-2, with a weak D call TRBD1 (6 bases). CDR1 MNHEY and CDR2 SMNVEV come from the germline V gene (reference sequence). This CDR3 is 14 amino acids long. V was shortened by 8 bases and J by 4 bases, with 17 bases between the two germline ends. The CDR3 nucleotides are TGTGCCAGCGAACAGGGCGCAATCAGCTATGGCTACACCTTC. The encoded protein is CASEQGAISYGYTF.

The chain uses TRBV3-1 (or the pseudogene TRBV3-2) and TRBJ1-1, with D perhaps TRBD1 (5 bases). Trimming left V 4 bases short and J 0 bases short, with 15 bases between. The CDR3 sequence is 16 residues long. Germline CDR1 is LGHDT and CDR2 is YNNKEL (reference sequence). The CDR3 region has the DNA TGTGCCAGCAGCCCTTGGGGCAGCCGGATGAACACTGAAGCTTTCTTT. As protein: CASSPWGSRMNTEAFF.

In DNA, the CDR3 is TGTGCCACCAGTGATCCAAAGGGGTACCAAGAGACCCAGTACTTC. Translated, it gives CATSDPKGYQETQYF. The chain joins TRBV24-1 to TRBJ2-5, with a possible D match to TRBD1 (5 bases). The CDR3 totals 15 residues. Germline loops: CDR1 KGHDR, CDR2 SFDVKD. V was clipped by 3 bases and J by 0 bases, with 10 bases between them.

The CDR3, as DNA: TGTGCCAGCAGCCACGCCGGGACAGGGAGAACTGAAGCTTTCTTT. Protein product: CASSHAGTGRTEAFF. The chain joins TRBV9 to TRBJ1-1; TRBD1 aligns across 9 bases. Germline CDR1 SGDLS, CDR2 YYNGEE. V shed 4 bases and J 5 bases; nucleotides not matched to a gene: 9. CDR3 length: 15 amino acids.